The rows below give T cell receptor beta chains drawn from one sample of a study of control samples from healthy donors and cancer patients. Clones were read by immunoSEQ multiplex PCR, and TCRdb kept only the in-frame ones, dropping some. The sample records approximately 79,000 clones, 89% being singletons. The sequencing input was blood. The receptors come from a man between 45 and 60 years old in good health. The conserved cysteine and the conserved F or W are not part of the CDR3 here. The size of a clone is reported for some rows only, either as once, few or many, or as a class for expanded clones.

size	V	J	CDR3
.	TRBV7-9	TRBJ2-3	ASSTSGNTDTQY
.	TRBV3-1/TRBV3-2	TRBJ1-3	ASSPTSAAGNTIY
.	TRBV7-2	TRBJ2-1	ASSLYPSGGKSSYNEQF
.	TRBV4-1	TRBJ1-4	ASSVAGALREKLF
few	TRBV2	TRBJ2-1	ASSGLAGSYNEQF
.	TRBV30	TRBJ1-5	AWSRTGTGYRGDQPQH
.	TRBV6-2/TRBV6-3	TRBJ1-2	ASSYTGGFVGYT
.	TRBV6-5	TRBJ2-7	ASSAAGQPSYEQY
.	TRBV18	TRBJ1-2	ASSFSKGGYGYT
once	TRBV10-2	TRBJ2-5	ASRRGSQETQY
once	TRBV14	TRBJ2-7	ASSPRTGPYEQY
.	TRBV19	TRBJ2-2	ASSITGVADTGELF
few	TRBV3-1/TRBV3-2	TRBJ1-5	ASSRFGDQPQH
.	TRBV29-1	TRBJ2-7	SVVPLQGVYEQY
.	TRBV11-2	TRBJ2-3	ASSRQGGTDTQY
.	TRBV9	TRBJ1-5	ASSPGVGASNQPQH
few	TRBV7-9	TRBJ2-5	ASSLYRQETQY
.	TRBV6-5	TRBJ1-6	ASRLSGSNSPLH
.	TRBV14	TRBJ2-3	ASSQPQGQGAFVDTQY
.	TRBV2	TRBJ2-3	ASSDREADTQY
.	TRBV30	TRBJ2-3	AWSRGPSSTDTQY
.	TRBV19	TRBJ1-4	ASSIGIGGEHEKLF
.	TRBV7-2	TRBJ2-1	ASSAGQGTYNEQF
.	TRBV30	TRBJ2-5	AFHRGREYETQY
.	TRBV27	TRBJ1-6	ASSITGSGPLH
once	TRBV3-1/TRBV3-2	TRBJ2-7	ASSQDRRTGGIPYEQY
.	TRBV4-2	TRBJ2-3	ASSQDRSGGFVDTQY
.	TRBV5-6	TRBJ2-6	ASGPGQGMAGANVLT
.	TRBV15	TRBJ1-2	ATSTMTAGQGRGGYT
.	TRBV6-6	TRBJ2-7	ASRTSRSGLSYEQY
few	TRBV18	TRBJ1-2	ASSPERAEGYT
.	TRBV18	TRBJ2-1	ASSPGLSSYNEQF
.	TRBV11-2	TRBJ2-2	ASSYGVGGGELF
few	TRBV27	TRBJ2-3	ASRGLAGASTDTQY
.	TRBV29-1	TRBJ2-7	SVEDPGAHIYEQY
.	TRBV7-8	TRBJ2-3	ASSSGHIGTDTQY
.	TRBV11-2	TRBJ1-2	ASSLIKRQAGDYGYT
few	TRBV9	TRBJ2-5	ASSQGMKETQY
.	TRBV19	TRBJ2-1	ASRRGDRGHEQF
.	TRBV18	TRBJ2-1	ASSPLGRNEQF
.	TRBV29-1	TRBJ2-2	SAHRGVTGELF
.	TRBV7-8	TRBJ1-1	ASSFRQGLNTEAF
.	TRBV7-9	TRBJ2-6	ASSLVRTGTGANVLT
.	TRBV11-2	TRBJ1-1	ASSLGPITNTEAF
few	TRBV6-5	TRBJ1-4	ASSIQGRGEKLF
.	TRBV7-8	TRBJ1-3	ASSLGTAALNTIY
.	TRBV2	TRBJ2-1	ASSVWAEQF